Below are 30 T cell receptor beta chains sequenced from a single sample in a study of cytomegalovirus exposure and HLA in healthy donors (TCRdb year 2017). The library relied on the immunoSEQ multiplex PCR assay. For the multiplex PCR, a mixture combining 60 forward primers for TCR Vbeta segments and 13 reverse primers for TCR Jbeta segments was used. TCRdb mirrors the immuneACCESS table, restricted to in-frame sequences. Some clones are absent from its copies; in checked studies, under half trace to an unresolved V gene, and the reason for the others is unknown. This sample's table has entries for over 200,000 clones. The ten largest clones add up to roughly 0.98% of the sample. The sample comprised PBMCs. The receptors were gathered from a woman younger than 45 in good health and CMV-seropositive.

J is TRBJ1-5 and V is TRBV4-3; 9 bases are shared with TRBD1. The germline V gene has CDR1 LGHNA and CDR2 YSLEER. There are 15 residues in the CDR3. Trimming at V came to 5 bases and at J to 7 bases, leaving 9 bases not matched to a gene. The CDR3 DNA reads as TGCGCCAGCAGCGCCAAACAGGGGGCACAGCAGCCCCAGCATTTT. Translating it yields CASSAKQGAQQPQHF.

The V and J genes are TRBV13 and TRBJ1-5, with TRBD1 as a possible D gene (5 bases). Germline V gives CDR1 PRHDT, CDR2 FYEKMQ (reference sequence). CDR3 length: 16 residues. V was trimmed by 6 bases and J by 6 bases, leaving 21 bases between them. The CDR3 sequence is CASSLRVRVTPQPQHF. The CDR3 DNA follows: TGTGCCAGCAGTCTTCGGGTCAGGGTGACTCCTCAGCCCCAGCATTTT.

This sequence joins TRBV27 and TRBJ2-5; TRBD1 matches 7 bases. The CDR3 is 16 residues long. The ends lost 5 bases at V and 2 bases at J; junction bases unmatched: 11. Germline loops: CDR1 MNHEY, CDR2 SMNVEV (reference sequence). CDR3 sequence reads: CASSPATGMPQETQYF. The CDR3 nucleotides are TGTGCCAGCAGTCCCGCGACAGGGATGCCACAAGAGACCCAGTACTTC.

The chain is built from TRBV6-5 and TRBJ2-5; 11 bases fit TRBD2. The CDR3 contains 14 residues. Trimming cost V 5 bases and J 5 bases; bases outside gene matches: 4. Germline CDR1 MNHEY, CDR2 SVGAGI. CDR3 sequence reads: CASSIAGGLETQYF. DNA for the CDR3: TGTGCCAGCAGTATAGCGGGGGGGCTCGAGACCCAGTACTTC.

The chain uses TRBV2 and TRBJ1-1, with 9 positions matching TRBD1. CDR3 length: 11 amino acids. J lost 11 bases, V lost 6 bases, and 4 bases had no gene match. Looked up from germline, CDR1 is SNHLY and CDR2 is FYNNEI. The CDR3 here is CASSVDRGAFF. The CDR3 DNA reads as TGTGCCAGCAGCGTGGACAGGGGTGCTTTCTTT.

The chain uses TRBV7-6 and TRBJ2-3; 7 nucleotides align to TRBD1. Per the germline V gene, CDR1 is SGHVS and CDR2 is FNYEAQ. The CDR3 is made up of 14 amino acids. The V and J ends lost 4 bases and 0 bases, in that order; junction bases with no gene match: 1. CDR3 sequence reads: CASSSRGSTDTQYF. The CDR3 DNA reads TGTGCCAGCAGCTCCAGGGGGAGCACAGATACGCAGTATTTT. Combining the CDR3 with reference TRBV7-6 and TRBJ2-3 gives the whole variable domain GAGVSQSPRYKVTKRGQDVALRCDPISGHVSLYWYRQALGQGPEFLTYFNYEAQQDKSGLPNDRFSAERPEGSISTLTIQRTEQRDSAMYRCASSSRGSTDTQYFGPGTRLTVL.

This chain joins TRBV10-3 and TRBJ1-5; no definite D call. Per germline, CDR1 ENHRY and CDR2 SYGVKD. Trimming removed 7 bases from V and 3 bases from J, with 10 bases in between. The CDR3 extends over 13 amino acids. This CDR3 is CAITAAVNQPQHF. The DNA of the CDR3 is TGTGCCATCACCGCCGCAGTCAATCAGCCCCAGCATTTT.

The gene calls are TRBV7-2 and TRBJ2-5; TRBD2 matches 8 bases. In germline, CDR1 is SGHTA, CDR2 FQGNSA. CDR3 length: 14 amino acids. J gave up 5 bases and V 0 bases, and 2 bases lay outside the gene matches. This chain's CDR3 is CASSLAASGETQYF. In DNA form, the CDR3 reads TGTGCCAGCAGCTTAGCGGCTAGCGGGGAGACCCAGTACTTC. The whole variable domain, filled in from reference TRBV7-2 and TRBJ2-5, reads GAGVSQSPSNKVTEKGKDVELRCDPISGHTALYWYRQSLGQGLEFLIYFQGNSAPDKSGLPSDRFSAERTGGSVSTLTIQRTQQEDSAVYLCASSLAASGETQYFGPGTRLLVL.

V usage is TRBV30 and J usage is TRBJ2-7; TRBD1 matches 9 bases. This CDR3 spans 16 amino acids. Germline V gives CDR1 GTSNPN, CDR2 SVGIG (reference sequence). V was clipped by 2 bases and J by 1 base; unmatched bases: 9. The CDR3 here is CAWSWDREPRSYEQYF. The CDR3 DNA reads as TGTGCCTGGAGTTGGGACAGGGAACCCCGTTCCTACGAGCAGTACTTC.

V usage is TRBV5-8 and J usage is TRBJ1-2, with 8 bases fitting TRBD1. V was clipped by 5 bases and J by 6 bases; unmatched bases: 9. Looked up from germline, CDR1 is SGHTS and CDR2 is YDEGEE. The CDR3 contains 14 residues. The CDR3 region is CASRLDRAGDGYTF. The CDR3 DNA sequence: TGTGCCAGCAGACTGGACAGGGCAGGGGATGGCTACACCTTC. The whole variable domain, remainder taken from reference TRBV5-8 and TRBJ1-2, is EAGVTQSPTHLIKTRGQQATLRCSPISGHTSVYWYQQALGLGLQFLLWYDEGEERNRGNFPPRFSGRQFPNYSSELNVNALELEDSALYLCASRLDRAGDGYTFGSGTRLTVV.

The chain couples TRBV20-1 to TRBJ2-1; D unresolved. Trimming took 1 base from V and 16 from J, leaving 14 bases between them. CDR3 length: 11 residues. From germline, CDR1 is DFQATT and CDR2 SNEGSKA (reference sequence). CDR3 in amino acids: CSARVAEAGFF. In DNA form, the CDR3 reads TGCAGTGCTAGAGTGGCCGAGGCTGGCTTCTTC.

The chain carries TRBV9 and TRBJ2-3; 11 nucleotides agree with TRBD2. This CDR3 has 18 residues. Losses at the gene ends were 3 bases for V and 5 bases for J; bases not matched to a gene: 14. CDR1 is SGDLS and CDR2 is YYNGEE in the germline V gene. For the CDR3, the DNA is TGTGCCAGCAGCGGCGTAGGGATGAGACTAGCGGGGTTAGATACGCAGTATTTT. This translates into CASSGVGMRLAGLDTQYF.

The chain combines TRBV29-1 with TRBJ2-3; TRBD1 might be the D (6 bases). The V end lost 3 bases, the J end lost 0 bases, and 13 bases lay between the germline ends. Germline CDR1 is SQVTM and CDR2 is ANQGSEA. The CDR3 spans 15 residues. The CDR3 region has the DNA TGCAGCGTTGACCTGGGACAAGAAAGCACAGATACGCAGTATTTT. It yields the protein CSVDLGQESTDTQYF.

The V call is TRBV5-4, the J call TRBJ2-1; TRBD2 matches 10 bases. Trimming took 0 bases from V and 8 from J; bases not matched to a gene: 5. Looked up from germline, CDR1 is SGHNT and CDR2 is YYREEE (reference sequence). This CDR3 contains 15 residues. CDR3 region: CASSLALAGVYEQFF. The CDR3 DNA follows: TGTGCCAGCAGCTTGGCCCTAGCGGGGGTCTATGAGCAGTTCTTC.

The rearrangement joins TRBV29-1 to TRBJ2-7; TRBD1 aligns across 8 bases. The CDR3 covers 11 residues. CDR1 SQVTM and CDR2 ANQGSEA come from the germline V gene. Unmatched junction bases numbered 2, after V lost 4 bases and J lost 6 bases. This CDR3 is CSVGTGPEQYF. CDR3 in DNA: TGCAGCGTTGGGACAGGGCCCGAGCAGTACTTC.

The gene calls are TRBV4-1 and TRBJ2-7, with TRBD1 matching 10 bases. The ends lost 0 bases at V and 6 bases at J; junction bases unmatched: 11. Germline loops: CDR1 MGHRA, CDR2 YSYEKL. This CDR3 contains 17 residues. DNA for the CDR3: TGCGCCAGCAGCCAAGATCGGGGGACAGGGGTCCGGGGCGAGCAGTACTTC. It is translated as CASSQDRGTGVRGEQYF.

The chain employs TRBV29-1 and TRBJ1-4, with D maybe TRBD1 (5 bases). CDR1 is SQVTM and CDR2 is ANQGSEA in the germline V gene. V lost 6 bases and J lost 8, with 10 bases in between. This CDR3 region has 11 residues. CDR3 nucleotides: TGCAGCGTGGACACCGGGGAAAAACTGTTTTTT. Translating it yields CSVDTGEKLFF. The complete variable domain, with remaining parts taken from reference TRBV29-1 and TRBJ1-4, reads SAVISQKPSRDICQRGTSLTIQCQVDSQVTMMFWYRQQPGQSLTLIATANQGSEATYESGFVIDKFPISRPNLTFSTLTVSNMSPEDSSIYLCSVDTGEKLFFGSGTQLSVL.

This sequence joins TRBV2 and TRBJ2-2, with D maybe TRBD2 (6 bases). The CDR3 totals 13 residues. V shed 7 bases and J shed 6 bases, with 12 bases lying between them. CDR1 is SNHLY, CDR2 FYNNEI, per germline. The CDR3 reads CASKRRDPGELFF. CDR3 bases: TGTGCCAGCAAGCGGCGGGACCCCGGGGAGCTGTTTTTT.

The rearrangement uses TRBV28 and TRBJ2-5; the match to TRBD1 covers 8 bases. V gave up 6 bases and J gave up 3 bases; unmatched junction bases: 3. This CDR3 spans 13 amino acids. The germline V gene has CDR1 MDHEN and CDR2 SYDVKM. The CDR3 nucleotides are TGTGCCAGCAGCGACAGGGGAGAAGAGACCCAGTACTTC. Translating gives CASSDRGEETQYF.

This CDR3 reads CASSEGTDTDTQYF. The CDR3 nucleotides read TGTGCCAGCAGTGAAGGGACAGACACAGATACGCAGTATTTT. This chain uses TRBV2 with TRBJ2-3; weak D call: TRBD1 (6 bases). The CDR3 covers 14 residues. CDR1 SNHLY and CDR2 FYNNEI come from the germline V gene. V was cut by 1 base and J by 2 bases, with 7 bases left in between.

The V and J genes are TRBV29-1 and TRBJ2-1, with a tentative D call TRBD1 (6 bases). V lost 6 bases and J 3 bases, leaving 18 bases between the germline ends. The length of the CDR3 is 15 residues. Germline-derived CDR1 and CDR2 are SQVTM and ANQGSEA. The CDR3 DNA follows: TGCAGCGTGATCGGGACACCTTCTTTCTACAATGAGCAGTTCTTC. Translating it yields CSVIGTPSFYNEQFF.

The chain employs TRBV5-6 and TRBJ1-2; 10 bases align to TRBD1. This CDR3 has 15 residues. The J segment lost 4 bases and the V segment lost 3 bases, leaving 6 bases of the junction unmatched. Per germline, CDR1 SGHDT and CDR2 YYEEEE. The CDR3 is CASSYRDRGVYGYTF. The CDR3, as DNA: TGTGCCAGCAGCTACCGGGACAGGGGAGTCTATGGCTACACCTTC.

The chain couples TRBV27 to TRBJ1-1, with D perhaps TRBD1 (6 bases). Deletions cut 1 base from V and 2 bases from J, with 11 bases between. The CDR3 covers 15 residues. Per germline, CDR1 MNHEY and CDR2 SMNVEV (reference sequence). CDR3 sequence reads: CASSLFGGTNTEAFF. The CDR3 region has the DNA TGTGCCAGCAGTTTATTTGGGGGCACTAACACTGAAGCTTTCTTT.

The genes are TRBV28 and TRBJ2-5; perhaps TRBD2 as D (6 bases). CDR3 length: 15 residues. Looked up from germline, CDR1 is MDHEN and CDR2 is SYDVKM. The V end was cut by 3 bases, the J end by 5 bases, with 16 bases between. The CDR3 sequence is CASSLRVTRRETQYF. The CDR3 coding sequence is TGTGCCAGCAGTTTGAGGGTGACTAGGAGGGAGACCCAGTACTTC.

Note on this clone: One junction end disagrees with the germline gene, perhaps due to a read error. The chain uses TRBV19 and TRBJ1-3; 9 bases match TRBD1. The CDR3 extends over 12 amino acids. The germline CDR1 and CDR2 sequences are LNHDA and SQIVND (reference sequence). This CDR3 reads CASSPRTGAVIF. In nucleotides, the CDR3 is TGTGCCAGTAGTCCGCGGACAGGGGCGGTGATTTTT.

This chain links TRBV21-1 with TRBJ1-4; the DNA was not compared with TRBD1, the D call given in the table. TRBV21-1 is an annotated pseudogene. CDR3 length: 19 residues. Written as DNA, the CDR3 is TGTGCCAGCAGCGCGAGAGGAGACAGGGGGCGACCGGGAAATGAAAAACTGTTTTTT. Encoded protein: CASSARGDRGRPGNEKLFF.

V usage is TRBV6-1 and J usage is TRBJ2-5; 8 nucleotides match TRBD2. Germline trimming cut 5 bases from V and 5 bases from J; bases unmatched to any gene: 7. The CDR3 sequence is 14 residues long. The V gene's germline CDR1 is MNHNS and CDR2 SASEGT. The CDR3 DNA follows: TGTGCCAGCAGTCCCGGGACTAGTACGGAGACCCAGTACTTC. Translating gives CASSPGTSTETQYF.

This chain links TRBV5-1 with TRBJ2-5; D gene unclear. The end of the DNA fits TRBJ2-7 better, so the J call may be wrong. Germline V gene sequence: CDR1 SGHRS, CDR2 YFSETQ. The CDR3 runs 12 residues. As DNA, the CDR3 is TGCGCCAGCAGCTTCTATGAATACGAGCAGTACTTC. This sequence encodes CASSFYEYEQYF.

The gene calls are TRBV4-3 and TRBJ2-3; 15 bases map to TRBD2. Germline V lookup: CDR1 LGHNA, CDR2 YSLEER. The CDR3 has 20 residues. J gave up 4 bases and V 4 bases, and 15 bases lay outside the gene matches. DNA of the CDR3: TGCGCCAGCAGCCTAGGCGGCAGGGTGGGACTAGCGGGAGGCCCAGATACGCAGTATTTT. Encoded protein: CASSLGGRVGLAGGPDTQYF.

The genes are TRBV6-4 and TRBJ2-1, with D tentatively TRBD1 (5 bases). Germline CDR1 MRHNA, CDR2 SNTAGT. The CDR3 totals 15 residues. The V gene lost 9 bases and the J gene lost 6 bases, with 21 bases spanning the gap. DNA for the CDR3: TGTGCCAGTAGCTTAGGACAAAGTCTGGTCAATGAGCAGTTCTTC. This encodes CASSLGQSLVNEQFF.